Given below is one T cell receptor beta chain in context. This specimen belongs to a study of blood T cell repertoires in COVID-19. Study-wide context: Samples came from the United States, Italy and Spain, spanning acute and convalescent COVID-19.

The authors' processing: Researchers report that nucleated cell counts were estimated from reference gene primer amplification. Data came from immunoSEQ multiplex PCR; TCRdb stores just in-frame clones and leaves some out. V and J calls and clone size follow that table, whereas D and trimming were derived from the DNA. The sample carries about 360,000 clones, approximately 86% recorded once. Sequencing was done on a sample of peripheral blood. The TCR originated in a human donor in a cohort sampled during active COVID-19.

DNA for the CDR3: TGTGCCAGCAGCCAAGACGGTGCGGGGGGCTACGAGCAGTACTTC. The encoded protein is CASSQDGAGGYEQYF. The chain carries TRBV4-2 and TRBJ2-7, with 8 bases fitting TRBD2. Looked up from germline, CDR1 is LGHNA and CDR2 is YNFKEQ. With 0 bases clipped from V and 3 bases from J, the junction kept 4 bases outside the gene matches. This CDR3 spans 15 amino acids.